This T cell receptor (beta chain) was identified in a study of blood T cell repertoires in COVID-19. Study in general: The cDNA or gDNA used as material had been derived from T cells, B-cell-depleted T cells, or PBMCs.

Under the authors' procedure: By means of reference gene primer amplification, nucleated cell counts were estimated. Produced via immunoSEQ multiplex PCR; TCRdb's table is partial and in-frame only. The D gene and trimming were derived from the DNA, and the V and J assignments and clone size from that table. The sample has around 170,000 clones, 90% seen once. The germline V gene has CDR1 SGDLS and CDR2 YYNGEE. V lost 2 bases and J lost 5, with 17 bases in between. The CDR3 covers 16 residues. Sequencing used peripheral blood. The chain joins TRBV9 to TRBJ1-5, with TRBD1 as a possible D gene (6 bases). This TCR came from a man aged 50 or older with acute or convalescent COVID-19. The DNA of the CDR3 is TGTGCCAGCAGCGTTCGACAGGAATGCGGGCATCAGCCCCAGCATTTT. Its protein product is CASSVRQECGHQPQHF. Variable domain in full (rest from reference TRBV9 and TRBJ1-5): DSGVTQTPKHLITATGQRVTLRCSPRSGDLSVYWYQQSLDQGLQFLIQYYNGEERAKGNILERFSAQQFPDLHSELNLSSLELGDSALYFCASSVRQECGHQPQHFGDGTRLSIL.